The rows below give T cell receptor beta chains drawn from one sample of a study of cytotoxic CD8 clonotypes in ibrutinib-treated CLL. The data were produced by immunoSEQ multiplex PCR, yet TCRdb's version contains in-frame clones alone and is incomplete. In the table there are 160,000 or so clones, approximately 80% of which are singletons. The sequencing here drew on PBMCs, taken after 24 months of ibrutinib treatment. These receptors were taken from a human donor with chronic lymphocytic leukemia. CDR3s include the opening cysteine and the closing phenylalanine or tryptophan. A D gene is named only where the DNA matches it firmly. Rows give clone size only sometimes, using once, few, many, or a class for an expanded clone.

clone size: .; D gene: TRBD1; V gene: TRBV4-3; J gene: TRBJ1-2; CDR3 protein: CASSLTGQGVNYGYTF; CDR3 DNA: TGCGCCAGCAGCCTGACAGGACAGGGGGTAAACTATGGCTACACCTTC
clone size: few; D gene: .; V gene: TRBV30; J gene: TRBJ2-7; CDR3 protein: CAWSGAYEQYF; CDR3 DNA: TGTGCCTGGAGTGGGGCTTACGAGCAGTACTTC
clone size: .; D gene: .; V gene: TRBV7-3; J gene: TRBJ2-1; CDR3 protein: CASTKPRVPEQFF; CDR3 DNA: TGTGCCAGCACCAAGCCCCGGGTCCCTGAGCAGTTCTTC
clone size: .; D gene: .; V gene: TRBV30; J gene: TRBJ1-4; CDR3 protein: CAWSVRSEKLFF; CDR3 DNA: TGTGCCTGGAGTGTAAGAAGTGAAAAACTGTTTTTT
clone size: .; D gene: .; V gene: TRBV2; J gene: TRBJ2-1; CDR3 protein: CASSEEGFKNEQFF; CDR3 DNA: TGTGCCAGCAGTGAAGAGGGATTTAAAAATGAGCAGTTCTTC
clone size: .; D gene: TRBD1; V gene: TRBV19; J gene: TRBJ1-4; CDR3 protein: CASRGQGVTNEKLFF; CDR3 DNA: TGTGCCAGTAGGGGACAGGGCGTAACTAATGAAAAACTGTTTTTT
clone size: .; D gene: TRBD1; V gene: TRBV5-1; J gene: TRBJ1-2; CDR3 protein: CASSLDVQGRGYTF; CDR3 DNA: TGCGCCAGCAGCTTGGACGTACAGGGGCGCGGCTACACCTTC
clone size: .; D gene: TRBD2; V gene: TRBV7-3; J gene: TRBJ2-7; CDR3 protein: CASSPRLAGVSEQYF; CDR3 DNA: TGTGCCAGCAGCCCAAGACTAGCGGGAGTATCCGAGCAGTACTTC
clone size: .; D gene: TRBD2; V gene: TRBV5-1; J gene: TRBJ2-1; CDR3 protein: CASSLLAGRHNEQFF; CDR3 DNA: TGCGCCAGCAGCTTGTTAGCGGGTCGACACAATGAGCAGTTCTTC
clone size: .; D gene: TRBD1; V gene: TRBV5-1; J gene: TRBJ1-2; CDR3 protein: CASRPTGVYGYTF; CDR3 DNA: TGCGCCAGCAGGCCAACAGGGGTTTATGGCTACACCTTC
clone size: .; D gene: .; V gene: TRBV4-3; J gene: TRBJ2-7; CDR3 protein: CASSQEVGVNYEQYF; CDR3 DNA: TGCGCCAGCAGCCAAGAGGTTGGAGTTAACTACGAGCAGTACTTC
clone size: .; D gene: .; V gene: TRBV27; J gene: TRBJ1-6; CDR3 protein: CASSPDRNNSPLHF; CDR3 DNA: TGTGCCAGCAGTCCGGACCGAAATAATTCACCCCTCCACTTT
clone size: few; D gene: TRBD1; V gene: TRBV5-4; J gene: TRBJ1-1; CDR3 protein: CASSLQTGGTEAFF; CDR3 DNA: TGTGCCAGCAGCTTGCAGACAGGGGGCACTGAAGCTTTCTTT
clone size: .; D gene: TRBD1; V gene: TRBV19; J gene: TRBJ1-5; CDR3 protein: CASSSRDRGVSNQPQHF; CDR3 DNA: TGTGCCAGTAGTTCCCGGGACAGGGGAGTGTCAAATCAGCCCCAGCATTTT
clone size: .; D gene: TRBD2; V gene: TRBV11-2; J gene: TRBJ2-3; CDR3 protein: CASSLAAGTSGGITDTQYF; CDR3 DNA: TGTGCCAGCAGCTTAGCCGCTGGGACTAGCGGGGGGATCACAGATACGCAGTATTTT
clone size: .; D gene: .; V gene: TRBV7-8; J gene: TRBJ1-1; CDR3 protein: CASGTRVVTEAFF; CDR3 DNA: TGTGCCAGCGGGACAAGGGTTGTCACTGAAGCTTTCTTT
clone size: .; D gene: TRBD1; V gene: TRBV4-3; J gene: TRBJ2-7; CDR3 protein: CASSLRTGAAYEQYF; CDR3 DNA: TGCGCCAGCAGCCTCAGGACAGGGGCGGCCTACGAGCAGTACTTC
clone size: .; D gene: .; V gene: TRBV25-1; J gene: TRBJ2-1; CDR3 protein: CASSESVSTVNEQFF; CDR3 DNA: TGTGCCAGCAGTGAATCTGTTAGTACGGTCAATGAGCAGTTCTTC
clone size: .; D gene: .; V gene: TRBV6-5; J gene: TRBJ1-1; CDR3 protein: CASSTRGWNTEAFF; CDR3 DNA: TGTGCCAGCAGTACTCGTGGGTGGAACACTGAAGCTTTCTTT
clone size: .; D gene: TRBD2; V gene: TRBV5-8; J gene: TRBJ2-7; CDR3 protein: CASSLGLAGAYEQYF; CDR3 DNA: TGTGCCAGCAGCTTGGGACTAGCGGGGGCCTACGAGCAGTACTTC
clone size: .; D gene: .; V gene: TRBV5-1; J gene: TRBJ2-5; CDR3 protein: CASSLGLEETQYF; CDR3 DNA: TGCGCCAGCAGCTTGGGGCTTGAAGAGACCCAGTACTTC
clone size: .; D gene: .; V gene: TRBV7-2; J gene: TRBJ1-2; CDR3 protein: CASSPAGGTGSWGYTF; CDR3 DNA: TGTGCCAGCAGCCCCGCCGGGGGAACGGGCTCTTGGGGCTACACCTTC
clone size: once; D gene: .; V gene: TRBV9; J gene: TRBJ1-2; CDR3 protein: CASGQTNYGYTF; CDR3 DNA: TGTGCCAGCGGACAGACTAACTATGGCTACACCTTC
clone size: .; D gene: .; V gene: TRBV2; J gene: TRBJ1-2; CDR3 protein: CASSESAEDKGGYTF; CDR3 DNA: TGTGCCAGCAGTGAATCGGCTGAGGACAAGGGTGGCTACACCTTC
clone size: .; D gene: TRBD1; V gene: TRBV27; J gene: TRBJ1-2; CDR3 protein: CASYDRDRGAYGYTF; CDR3 DNA: TGTGCCAGCTACGACCGGGACAGGGGGGCCTATGGCTACACCTTC
clone size: .; D gene: .; V gene: TRBV5-8; J gene: TRBJ2-6; CDR3 protein: CASSLASQPLSGANVLTF; CDR3 DNA: TGTGCCAGCAGCTTGGCGTCACAGCCCCTCTCTGGGGCCAACGTCCTGACTTTC
clone size: .; D gene: TRBD1; V gene: TRBV7-3; J gene: TRBJ2-3; CDR3 protein: CASSPTGADTQYF; CDR3 DNA: TGTGCCAGCAGCCCCACAGGGGCAGATACGCAGTATTTT
clone size: .; D gene: .; V gene: TRBV6-1; J gene: TRBJ2-1; CDR3 protein: CASRKKGGVNEQFF; CDR3 DNA: TGTGCCAGCAGGAAAAAGGGTGGGGTCAATGAGCAGTTCTTC
clone size: .; D gene: TRBD1; V gene: TRBV7-2; J gene: TRBJ1-2; CDR3 protein: CASSLAEGARGYTF; CDR3 DNA: TGTGCCAGCAGCTTAGCTGAGGGGGCGCGTGGCTACACCTTC
clone size: .; D gene: TRBD1; V gene: TRBV18; J gene: TRBJ1-2; CDR3 protein: CASSRGQDYGYTF; CDR3 DNA: TGTGCCAGCTCTCGCGGACAGGACTATGGCTACACCTTC
clone size: .; D gene: .; V gene: TRBV29-1; J gene: TRBJ1-1; CDR3 protein: CSAYSGRTSWRTEAFF; CDR3 DNA: TGCAGCGCCTACAGCGGACGAACATCCTGGCGGACTGAAGCTTTCTTT
clone size: once; D gene: TRBD1; V gene: TRBV27; J gene: TRBJ1-2; CDR3 protein: CASSGRGRNYGYTF; CDR3 DNA: TGTGCCAGCAGTGGGAGGGGGCGCAACTATGGCTACACCTTC
clone size: .; D gene: .; V gene: TRBV5-6; J gene: TRBJ2-2; CDR3 protein: CASSLGWNRELFF; CDR3 DNA: TGTGCCAGCAGCTTGGGGTGGAACCGGGAGCTGTTTTTT
clone size: .; D gene: TRBD1; V gene: TRBV2; J gene: TRBJ1-3; CDR3 protein: CASGDRAGSGNTIYF; CDR3 DNA: TGTGCCAGCGGGGACAGGGCTGGATCTGGAAACACCATATATTTT